These 23 T cell receptor beta chains were all obtained from the same sample, sequenced in a study of identical twins (dated by TCRdb to between 2015 and 2016). The library was made by 5' RACE. The run used an Illumina HiSeq 2000. TCRdb applied fastp at Q25 and MiXCR to the public reads, then kept only in-frame beta chains. Duplicate CDR3 protein sequences are folded into a single record with the most common DNA and genes. Here the sample has approximately 890,000 distinct CDR3 sequences; 10% to 15% occur a single time. The ten top clones hold 1.5% to 2% of the sample. This sample was also put to use in a study of yellow fever vaccine responses in identical twins.

Sequenced: PBMCs. The receptors were gathered from a woman between 18 and 29 years old in good health.

The V and J genes are TRBV29-1 and TRBJ1-2; the D gene is possibly TRBD1 (6 bases). The germline V gene encodes CDR1 SQVTM and CDR2 ANQGSEA. This CDR3 comprises 12 residues. V was clipped by 6 bases and J by 2 bases, with 10 bases between them. The CDR3 reads CSVGGQNYGYTF. CDR3 coding DNA: TGCAGCGTCGGCGGACAGAACTATGGCTACACCTTC.

This clonotype was found a few times. The chain employs TRBV12-3 or TRBV12-4 and TRBJ2-2, with 9 bases fitting TRBD1. The J segment lost 5 bases and the V segment lost 3 bases, leaving 4 bases of the junction unmatched. The CDR3 covers 15 residues. The CDR3 sequence: CASSFEQGATGELFF. CDR3 nucleotide sequence: TGTGCCAGCAGTTTCGAACAGGGGGCTACCGGGGAGCTGTTTTTT.

For the CDR3, the DNA is TGCGCCAGCAGCTTGGATGGGCAGAATCAGCCCCAGCATTTT. Amino acid sequence: CASSLDGQNQPQHF. This chain joins TRBV5-1 and TRBJ1-5; no firm D call. The V end was cut by 0 bases, the J end by 4 bases, with 8 bases between. CDR3 length: 14 residues. Germline V gene data show CDR1 as SGHRS and CDR2 as YFSETQ.

The genes are TRBV7-2 and TRBJ2-3; D unclear. Germline V gene data show CDR1 as SGHTA and CDR2 as FQGNSA. The CDR3 runs to 12 residues. Trimming shortened V by 7 bases and J by 10 bases, and 15 bases separated the two germline ends. The CDR3: CASNPYKVPQYF. The CDR3 DNA follows: TGTGCCAGCAACCCCTACAAAGTCCCGCAGTATTTT.

This clonotype was seen a few times. The chain carries TRBV24-1 and TRBJ2-1, with 8 positions matching TRBD1. This CDR3 has 17 amino acids. Looked up from germline, CDR1 is KGHDR and CDR2 is SFDVKD. The V and J ends lost 4 bases and 4 bases, in that order; junction bases with no gene match: 11. The chain's CDR3 is CATSERPRTGSYNEQFF. CDR3 DNA: TGTGCCACCAGTGAGCGACCTCGGACAGGGAGTTACAATGAGCAGTTCTTC.

Only a few counts were recorded for this clonotype. The chain carries TRBV6-1 and TRBJ1-6; D gene uncertain. The CDR3 length is 14 residues. Germline CDR1 is MNHNS and CDR2 is SASEGT. V was cut by 6 bases and J by 8 bases, with 14 bases left in between. The CDR3 spells CASSLGRWDSPLHF. CDR3 in DNA: TGTGCCAGCAGCCTGGGGAGGTGGGATTCACCCCTCCACTTT.

The rearrangement uses TRBV5-6 and TRBJ2-3, with TRBD2 matching 10 bases. Per germline, CDR1 SGHDT and CDR2 YYEEEE. J gave up 1 base and V 1 base, and 3 bases lay outside the gene matches. The CDR3 has 16 residues. CDR3 residues: CASSLFGTSGTDTQYF. CDR3 bases: TGTGCCAGCAGCTTGTTTGGGACTAGCGGCACAGATACGCAGTATTTT.

This clonotype was counted only a few times. The chain combines TRBV7-6 with TRBJ2-1; perhaps D is TRBD1 or TRBD2 (5 bases each). Trimming stripped 8 bases from V and 4 bases from J, with 18 bases between. Germline values: CDR1 SGHVS, CDR2 FNYEAQ. The CDR3 consists of 15 residues. CDR3 bases: TGTGCCAGCTCTACGCGAGGGACCGTGTACAATGAGCAGTTCTTC. It specifies CASSTRGTVYNEQFF.

The chain is built from TRBV4-1 and TRBJ1-2; D is unresolved. Germline CDR1 is MGHRA and CDR2 is YSYEKL. Trimming cost V 5 bases and J 4 bases, with 11 bases left between them. The CDR3 spans 13 residues. This chain's CDR3 is CASSGQGLYGYTF. DNA for the CDR3: TGCGCCAGCAGCGGGCAAGGACTCTATGGCTACACCTTC.

This clonotype was seen only a few times. The chain uses TRBV11-2 and TRBJ2-1; 8 bases match TRBD2. Germline V gene sequence: CDR1 SGHAT, CDR2 FQNNGV. Trimming removed 3 bases from V and 6 bases from J; junction bases left unmatched: 16. The CDR3 spans 18 residues. The CDR3 protein is CASSFFYLGSGSLNEQFF. The CDR3 bases are TGTGCCAGCAGCTTTTTTTACCTCGGGAGCGGGAGTCTCAATGAGCAGTTCTTC.

The table lists this clonotype with a few counts. V gene TRBV5-1 combines with J gene TRBJ1-6; D remains unclear. Trimming cost V 2 bases and J 8 bases, with 11 bases left between them. The germline V gene has CDR1 SGHRS and CDR2 YFSETQ. The CDR3 consists of 14 residues. The CDR3 region has the DNA TGCGCCAGCAGCTTTCGAGTAGCGGATTCACCCCTCCACTTT. This codes for CASSFRVADSPLHF.

This clonotype has only a few counts. The rearrangement uses TRBV24-1 and TRBJ2-7; TRBD1 agrees at 10 bases. The length of the CDR3 is 17 residues. V was clipped by 4 bases and J by 6 bases; unmatched bases: 14. CDR1 is KGHDR and CDR2 is SFDVKD in the germline V gene. The CDR3 nucleotides are TGTGCCACCAGTGAACATCCCACCGGGACAGGGGAAGTCGAGCAGTACTTC. Protein product: CATSEHPTGTGEVEQYF.

The V call is TRBV7-8, the J call TRBJ2-1; TRBD2 aligns across 13 bases. Losses at the gene ends were 5 bases for V and 9 bases for J; bases not matched to a gene: 7. Germline V gene data show CDR1 as SGHVS and CDR2 as FQNEAQ. The CDR3 is made up of 15 amino acids. The CDR3 region is CASSTRLAGGFEQFF. The CDR3 nucleotides are TGTGCCAGCAGCACCCGACTAGCGGGAGGTTTTGAGCAGTTCTTC.

The rearrangement joins TRBV7-9 to TRBJ2-3; 8 positions agree with TRBD2. CDR3 size: 15 residues. V was clipped by 4 bases and J by 0 bases; unmatched bases: 3. Germline lookup yields CDR1 SEHNR and CDR2 FQNEAQ (reference sequence). The CDR3 sequence is CASSSWTSSTDTQYF. The DNA for the CDR3 is TGTGCCAGCAGCTCATGGACTAGCAGCACAGATACGCAGTATTTT.

The chain joins TRBV28 to TRBJ1-1; no firm D call. The germline gives CDR1 MDHEN, CDR2 SYDVKM. The CDR3 covers 13 residues. V was clipped by 6 bases and J by 3 bases, with 11 bases between them. CDR3 region: CASSPGIHTEAFF. The CDR3, as DNA: TGTGCCAGCAGCCCGGGGATCCACACTGAAGCTTTCTTT.

This clonotype appeared a few times. The J gene is TRBJ1-2, the V gene TRBV7-9; tentative D call: TRBD1 (5 bases). V was clipped by 1 base and J by 6 bases, with 15 bases between them. Germline CDR1 reads SEHNR; CDR2 reads FQNEAQ (reference sequence). The CDR3 runs 15 residues. This CDR3 is CASSLGSGTLHGYTF. For the CDR3, the DNA is TGTGCCAGCAGCTTAGGTTCGGGGACCCTTCATGGCTACACCTTC.

This clonotype has at least ten counts. The chain carries TRBV10-2 and TRBJ2-7, with 10 bases fitting TRBD2. CDR1 is WSHSY, CDR2 SAAADI, per germline. This CDR3 has 15 amino acids. V trimming: 2 bases; J trimming: 0 bases; junction bases outside the gene matches: 1. DNA of the CDR3: TGCGCCAGCAGTGAGGCTAGCGGGAGCTCCTACGAGCAGTACGTC. Residues: CASSEASGSSYEQYV.

This clonotype was observed a handful of times. The V gene is TRBV20-1, the J gene TRBJ2-2, with 10 bases aligning to TRBD1. The germline gives CDR1 DFQATT, CDR2 SNEGSKA (reference sequence). The length of the CDR3 is 15 residues. Trimming took 5 bases from V and 4 from J; bases not matched to a gene: 7. DNA for the CDR3: TGCAGTGCTCCCCGGGACAGGGGCTTCACCGGGGAGCTGTTTTTT. Protein product: CSAPRDRGFTGELFF.

The chain joins TRBV2 to TRBJ2-3; 7 bases align to TRBD1. The trim removed 5 bases at V and 5 bases at J, leaving 7 bases unmatched. The CDR3 length is 14 residues. From germline, CDR1 is SNHLY and CDR2 FYNNEI. The CDR3 spells CASSQQGWGDTQYF. CDR3 DNA: TGTGCCAGCAGTCAACAGGGGTGGGGAGATACGCAGTATTTT.

This clonotype was seen repeatedly, ten times or more. This chain joins TRBV5-6 and TRBJ2-1; D is unclear. The V end lost 2 bases, the J end lost 9 bases, and 21 bases lay between the germline ends. The CDR3 spans 16 residues. Germline CDR1 and CDR2: SGHDT and YYEEEE. The CDR3 loop is CASSFDGSSKAIEQFF. The CDR3 nucleotides are TGTGCCAGCAGCTTTGACGGGTCCTCCAAAGCTATTGAGCAGTTCTTC.

The rearrangement links TRBV12-3 or TRBV12-4 to TRBJ2-2; D perhaps matches TRBD1 (5 bases). This CDR3 is built from 16 residues. V lost 7 bases, J lost 2 bases, and 17 bases lay in between. The CDR3 loop is CASNRVGAVNTGELFF. The CDR3 nucleotides read TGTGCCAGCAACCGCGTAGGGGCGGTAAACACCGGGGAGCTGTTTTTT.

This clonotype was seen a few times. This chain joins TRBV7-6 and TRBJ2-1, with 8 bases matching TRBD2. CDR3 length: 21 amino acids. Germline V lookup: CDR1 SGHVS, CDR2 FNYEAQ. The J segment lost 5 bases and the V segment lost 1 base, leaving 22 bases of the junction unmatched. The chain's CDR3 is CASSLVRPPLAGETYNNEQFF. DNA of the CDR3: TGTGCCAGCAGCTTAGTAAGGCCTCCGCTAGCGGGTGAAACCTACAACAATGAGCAGTTCTTC.

There are a few counts of this clonotype. V gene TRBV5-1 combines with J gene TRBJ2-1, with 9 bases lining up with TRBD2. The CDR3 extends over 15 amino acids. The germline gives CDR1 SGHRS, CDR2 YFSETQ. The junction had 4 bases not matched to a gene; V was cut back by 0 bases and J by 6 bases. CDR3 nucleotides: TGCGCCAGCAGCTTGGTGGGGCGGGGGGGCAATGAGCAGTTCTTC. It translates to CASSLVGRGGNEQFF. Full variable domain (missing parts from reference TRBV5-1 and TRBJ2-1): KAGVTQTPRYLIKTRGQQVTLSCSPISGHRSVSWYQQTPGQGLQFLFEYFSETQRNKGNFPGRFSGRQFSNSRSEMNVSTLELGDSALYLCASSLVGRGGNEQFFGPGTRLTVL.